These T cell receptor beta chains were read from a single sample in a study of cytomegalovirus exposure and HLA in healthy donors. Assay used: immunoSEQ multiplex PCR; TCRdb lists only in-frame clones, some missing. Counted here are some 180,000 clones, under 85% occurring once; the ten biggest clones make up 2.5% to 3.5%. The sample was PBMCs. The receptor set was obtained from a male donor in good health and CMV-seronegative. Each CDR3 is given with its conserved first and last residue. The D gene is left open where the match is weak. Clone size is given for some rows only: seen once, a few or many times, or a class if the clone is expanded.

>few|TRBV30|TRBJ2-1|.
CAWNGANSYNEQFF
TGTGCCTGGAATGGGGCAAACTCCTACAATGAGCAGTTCTTC
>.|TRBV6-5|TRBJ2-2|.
CASSSPGGGRGELFF
TGTGCCAGCAGTTCTCCGGGAGGGGGCAGGGGGGAGCTGTTTTTT
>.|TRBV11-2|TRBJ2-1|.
CASSLGQSNEQFF
TGTGCCAGCAGCTTAGGACAGTCGAATGAGCAGTTCTTC
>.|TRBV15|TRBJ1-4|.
CATSRAVNEKLFF
TGTGCCACCAGCAGGGCAGTTAATGAAAAACTGTTTTTT
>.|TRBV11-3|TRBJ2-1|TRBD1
CASSPRQGLYNEQFF
TGTGCCAGCAGCCCGCGACAGGGGTTGTACAATGAGCAGTTCTTC
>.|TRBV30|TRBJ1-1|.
CAWTFNSNTEAFF
TGTGCCTGGACGTTTAATTCGAACACTGAAGCTTTCTTT
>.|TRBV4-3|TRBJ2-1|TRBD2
CASSQDGVAGLMGEQFF
TGCGCCAGCAGCCAAGATGGAGTAGCGGGCCTAATGGGGGAGCAGTTCTTC
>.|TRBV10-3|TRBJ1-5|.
CAISATEINQPQHF
TGTGCCATCAGTGCGACAGAGATTAATCAGCCCCAGCATTTT
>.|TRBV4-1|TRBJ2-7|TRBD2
CASSQSLAGVSYEQYF
TGCGCCAGCAGCCAATCGCTAGCGGGGGTCTCCTACGAGCAGTACTTC
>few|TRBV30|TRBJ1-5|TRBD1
CAWSETGGGPQHF
TGTGCCTGGAGTGAAACAGGGGGTGGGCCCCAGCATTTT
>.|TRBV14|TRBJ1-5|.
CASSQAGSNQPQHF
TGTGCCAGCAGCCAAGCGGGGTCAAATCAGCCCCAGCATTTT
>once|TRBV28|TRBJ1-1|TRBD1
CASSLRQGQTEAFF
TGTGCCAGCAGTTTGAGGCAGGGACAGACTGAAGCTTTCTTT
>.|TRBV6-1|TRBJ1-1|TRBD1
CASAPGTGMNTEAFF
TGTGCCAGTGCCCCCGGGACAGGCATGAACACTGAAGCTTTCTTT
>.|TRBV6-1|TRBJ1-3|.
CAILDLSGNTIYF
TGTGCCATCCTAGACCTCTCTGGAAACACCATATATTTT
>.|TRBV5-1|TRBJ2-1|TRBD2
CASSPSGTPYNEQFF
TGCGCCAGCAGCCCTAGCGGGACCCCCTACAATGAGCAGTTCTTC
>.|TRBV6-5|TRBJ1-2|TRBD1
CASRGTGGDYGYTF
TGTGCCAGCAGGGGGACAGGGGGCGACTATGGCTACACCTTC
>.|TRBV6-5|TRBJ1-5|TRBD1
CASGQGDQPQHF
TGTGCCAGCGGACAGGGGGATCAGCCCCAGCATTTT
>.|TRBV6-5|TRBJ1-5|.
CASTSGSANQPQHF
TGTGCCAGCACCTCCGGGAGCGCCAATCAGCCCCAGCATTTT
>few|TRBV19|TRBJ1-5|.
CAVRGGNQPQHF
TGTGCCGTCAGGGGTGGCAATCAGCCCCAGCATTTT
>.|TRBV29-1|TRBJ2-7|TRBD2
CSVNVRGVAYEQYF
TGCAGCGTTAATGTACGGGGGGTAGCCTACGAGCAGTACTTC
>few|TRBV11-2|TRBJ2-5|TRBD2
CASSPGTSVRLQYF
TGTGCCAGCAGCCCCGGGACTAGCGTCCGCCTTCAGTACTTC
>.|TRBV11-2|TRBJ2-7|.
CASTGIGAKEQYF
TGTGCCAGCACCGGAATAGGGGCGAAAGAGCAGTACTTC
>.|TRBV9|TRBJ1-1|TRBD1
CASSIDRGNTEAFF
TGTGCCAGCAGTATCGACAGGGGAAACACTGAAGCTTTCTTT
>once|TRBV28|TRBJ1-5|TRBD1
CASSSSGTGVYVDQPQHF
TGTGCCAGCAGTTCCTCCGGGACAGGGGTATATGTCGATCAGCCCCAGCATTTT
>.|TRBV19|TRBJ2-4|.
CASSIELAGRAKNIQYF
TGTGCCAGTAGTATAGAATTGGCGGGGAGGGCCAAAAACATTCAGTACTTC
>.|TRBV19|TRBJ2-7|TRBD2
CASSTPTSGRSYEQYF
TGTGCCAGTAGTACCCCGACTAGCGGGAGATCCTACGAGCAGTACTTC
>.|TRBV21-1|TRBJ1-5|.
CASSRSLDRGFSNQPQHF
TGTGCCAGCAGCAGAAGCCTGGACAGGGGGTTTAGCAATCAGCCCCAGCATTTT
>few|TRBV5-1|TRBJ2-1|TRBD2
CASSGSSGGTSYNEQFF
TGCGCCAGCAGCGGATCTAGCGGGGGGACCTCCTACAATGAGCAGTTCTTC
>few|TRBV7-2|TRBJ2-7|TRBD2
CASSLAAAGLSYEQYF
TGTGCCAGCAGCTTAGCCGCAGCGGGGCTCTCCTACGAGCAGTACTTC
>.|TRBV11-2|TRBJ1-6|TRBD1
CASSLERQGVYSPLHF
TGTGCCAGCAGCTTGGAAAGACAGGGGGTTTATTCACCCCTCCACTTT
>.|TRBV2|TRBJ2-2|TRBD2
CASVLFAGLTGELFF
TGTGCCAGCGTTCTCTTCGCGGGACTAACCGGGGAGCTGTTTTTT
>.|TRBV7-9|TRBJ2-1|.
CASSLLVASEIPREQFF
TGTGCCAGCAGCTTATTAGTCGCTAGCGAGATTCCGAGGGAGCAGTTCTTC
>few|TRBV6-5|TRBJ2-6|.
CASSQGFSGANVLTF
TGTGCCAGCAGCCAGGGGTTCTCTGGGGCCAACGTCCTGACTTTC
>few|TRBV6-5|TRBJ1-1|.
CASSDSSEAFF
TGTGCCAGCAGTGACAGTTCTGAAGCTTTCTTT
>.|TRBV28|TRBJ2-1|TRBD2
CASSLIGLAGVKNEQFF
TGTGCCAGCAGTTTAATAGGACTAGCGGGAGTAAAGAATGAGCAGTTCTTC
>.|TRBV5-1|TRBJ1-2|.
CASSLAAGANYGYTF
TGCGCCAGCAGCTTGGCGGCCGGAGCTAACTATGGCTACACCTTC
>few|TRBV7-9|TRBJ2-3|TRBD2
CASTPSGGVADTQYF
TGTGCCAGCACCCCTAGCGGGGGGGTCGCAGATACGCAGTATTTT
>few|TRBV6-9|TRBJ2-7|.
CASSSLCERDYEQYF
TGTGCCAGCAGCTCCCTGTGTGAACGCGACTACGAGCAGTACTTC
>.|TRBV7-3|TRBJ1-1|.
CASSSTGPIRGTEAFF
TGTGCCAGCAGCTCTACGGGACCTATTAGGGGGACTGAAGCTTTCTTT
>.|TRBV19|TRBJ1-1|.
CASSIGEGAFF
TGTGCCAGTAGTATCGGGGAGGGAGCTTTCTTT
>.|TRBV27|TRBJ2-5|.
CASSLGGTQYF
TGTGCCAGCAGTTTAGGAGGGACCCAGTACTTC
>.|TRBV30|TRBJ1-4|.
CAWGNRLPLFF
TGTGCCTGGGGCAATAGACTCCCGTTGTTTTTT
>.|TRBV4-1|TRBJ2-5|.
CAGWYRLSQETQYF
TGCGCCGGGTGGTACCGACTGAGCCAAGAGACCCAGTACTTC
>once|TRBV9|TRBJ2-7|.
CASPRGGLKGEQYF
TGTGCCAGCCCAAGGGGAGGTCTCAAGGGAGAGCAGTACTTC
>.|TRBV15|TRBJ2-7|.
CATSRRASSYEQYF
TGTGCCACCAGCAGGAGGGCCAGCTCCTACGAGCAGTACTTC
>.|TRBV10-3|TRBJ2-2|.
CAISEFAGNANTGELFF
TGTGCCATCAGTGAGTTTGCGGGGAATGCGAACACCGGGGAGCTGTTTTTT